A selection of T cell receptor beta chains follows, all from one sample in a study of T-cell memory formation after mild COVID-19. TCRdb used MiXCR to reprocess the 5' RACE reads, holding one entry per CDR3 protein. The sample has 300,000 to 400,000 distinct CDR3 sequences, about 16% seen once. What was sequenced was PBMCs or a T cell subset sorted from them (not recorded which). These receptors were collected from a man younger than 35 who had mild COVID-19 (a few samples of this study predate the infection). Cell type and time point are not known. CDR3s include the opening cysteine and the closing phenylalanine or tryptophan. The D gene is left open where the match is weak. Clone size is shown for a subset of rows, as once, few, many or a class of expanded clone.

length	size	V	D	J	DNA	CDR3
15	few	TRBV15	TRBD2	TRBJ2-3	TGTGCCACCAGCAGGACGGGGGGGAAGACAGATACGCAGTATTTT	CATSRTGGKTDTQYF
15	few	TRBV7-3	.	TRBJ1-2	TGTGCCAGCAGCCCAGAGAGGTCCACTAACTATGGCTACACCTTC	CASSPERSTNYGYTF
17	.	TRBV19	TRBD2	TRBJ2-1	TGTGCCAGTAGTATTGGACTAGCGGTAAGCTCCTACAATGAGCAGTTCTTC	CASSIGLAVSSYNEQFF
15	few	TRBV7-3	.	TRBJ1-1	TGTGCCAGCAGCTTAACGGGGTGGGCGTACACTGAAGCTTTCTTT	CASSLTGWAYTEAFF
15	many	TRBV15	TRBD2	TRBJ2-1	TGTGCCACCAGCAGGGGACTAGGGGAGGGCAATGAGCAGTTCTTC	CATSRGLGEGNEQFF
13	many	TRBV7-9	.	TRBJ1-5	TGTGCCAGCAGTTTACCGGGGAATCAGCCCCAGCATTTT	CASSLPGNQPQHF
13	.	TRBV7-7	.	TRBJ2-1	TGTGCCAGCAGCTTAGGCGATCCGAATGAGCAGTTCTTC	CASSLGDPNEQFF
14	few	TRBV5-1	.	TRBJ2-3	TGCGCCAGCAGCCAGGAAAGTCCGTTCGATACGCAGTATTTT	CASSQESPFDTQYF
14	.	TRBV7-2	.	TRBJ2-3	TGTGCCAGCAGCTCGGGTCCCCCCACAGATACGCAGTATTTT	CASSSGPPTDTQYF
19	.	TRBV4-1	TRBD2	TRBJ2-3	TGCGCCAGCAGCCAATTCCCCCCGACTAGCGGTCCTAGCACAGATACGCAGTATTTT	CASSQFPPTSGPSTDTQYF
16	.	TRBV3-1	TRBD2	TRBJ2-1	TGTGCCAGCAGCGAAACTAGCGGGGGGGCCGACAATGAGCAGTTCTTC	CASSETSGGADNEQFF
13	few	TRBV12-3/TRBV12-4	.	TRBJ1-2	TGTGCCAGCAGTCATCTGAGGATTTATGGCTACACCTTC	CASSHLRIYGYTF
14	.	TRBV29-1	.	TRBJ1-1	TGCAGCGTTGAAGGTATCAGGGAGGACACTGAAGCTTTCTTT	CSVEGIREDTEAFF
11	few	TRBV29-1	.	TRBJ2-3	TGCAGCCCTGTAGAGGGCGATACGCAGTATTTT	CSPVEGDTQYF
19	few	TRBV6-6	TRBD1	TRBJ1-5	TGTGCCAGCAGTTACGTTGGGACAGGGGTACTAGCTGGCAATCAGCCCCAGCATTTT	CASSYVGTGVLAGNQPQHF
15	.	TRBV9	.	TRBJ1-2	TGTGCCAGCAGCGTAGACCGGACAGCCTACGGGGGCTACACCTTC	CASSVDRTAYGGYTF
14	.	TRBV5-6	.	TRBJ1-4	TGTGCCAGCAGCTTGGGAGGGTTTGATGAAAAACTGTTTTTT	CASSLGGFDEKLFF
14	.	TRBV5-1	TRBD1	TRBJ1-1	TGCGCCAGCAGCGGGGACAGGGGGAACACTGAAGCTTTCTTT	CASSGDRGNTEAFF
12	few	TRBV20-1	TRBD2	TRBJ2-4	TGCAGTGCTAGTTCCAGCGGGGACATTCAGTACTTC	CSASSSGDIQYF
16	.	TRBV12-3/TRBV12-4	.	TRBJ2-1	TGTGCCAGCAGCCCCAGAGGGGCAAGCTCCTACAATGAGCAGTTCTTC	CASSPRGASSYNEQFF
13	few	TRBV3-1	.	TRBJ2-7	TGTGCCAGCAGCCAAAACGGAGAGTACGAGCAGTACTTC	CASSQNGEYEQYF
13	once	TRBV12-5	.	TRBJ1-5	TGTGCTAGTGGTTTGGACGGCAATCAGCCCCAGCATTTT	CASGLDGNQPQHF